The 19 T cell receptor beta chains listed next were all sequenced from one sample in a study of shared clonotypes between healthy human individuals. Some clones are missing from TCRdb's copy, which holds only in-frame ones; the method was immunoSEQ multiplex PCR. The sample consists of 2.5 million or so clones, more than 90% of them appearing once. Material: naive CD4+ T cells sorted from blood. As for subset: CD45RA+ positively selected. Receptors were obtained from a man younger than 35 in good health.

The V and J genes are TRBV18 and TRBJ2-1; 7 bases match TRBD1. With V trimmed by 6 bases and J by 7 bases, 12 bases remained unmatched. Per the germline V gene, CDR1 is KGHSH and CDR2 is LQKENI. This CDR3 is built from 15 residues. The CDR3 nucleotides read TGTGCCAGCTCTCCGGGCGGACAGGAAATGAATGAGCAGTTCTTC. Protein sequence: CASSPGGQEMNEQFF. The whole variable domain, remainder taken from reference TRBV18 and TRBJ2-1, is NAGVMQNPRHLVRRRGQEARLRCSPMKGHSHVYWYRQLPEEGLKFMVYLQKENIIDESGMPKERFSAEFPKEGPSILRIQQVVRGDSAAYFCASSPGGQEMNEQFFGPGTRLTVL.

The J gene is TRBJ1-1, the V gene TRBV25-1; D not resolved. V shed 3 bases and J shed 1 base, with 18 bases lying between them. CDR1 MGHDK and CDR2 SYGVNS come from the germline V gene. This CDR3 has 17 residues. The CDR3 sequence: CASSDALGRAENTEAFF. CDR3 coding DNA: TGTGCCAGCAGTGATGCCCTCGGTCGGGCCGAGAACACTGAAGCTTTCTTT.

The chain is built from TRBV30 and TRBJ2-3; D assignment may be TRBD1 or TRBD2 (6 bases each). Germline V lookup: CDR1 GTSNPN, CDR2 SVGIG (reference sequence). Between the trimmed V and J ends, which lost 0 bases and 3 bases, there was a span of 16 bases. The CDR3 is 16 amino acids. This CDR3 is CAWSVLGGGLTDTQYF. CDR3 in DNA: TGTGCCTGGAGTGTACTCGGAGGGGGGCTGACAGATACGCAGTATTTT.

This rearrangement joins TRBV30 to TRBJ2-7; D ambiguous. This CDR3 spans 14 amino acids. V lost 0 bases and J lost 3, with 12 bases in between. Germline V CDR1 and CDR2: GTSNPN, SVGIG (reference sequence). The CDR3 sequence is CAWSVRSRIYEQYF. CDR3 nucleotides: TGTGCCTGGAGTGTACGGTCTAGGATCTACGAGCAGTACTTC. Variable domain in full (rest from reference TRBV30 and TRBJ2-7): SQTIHQWPATLVQPVGSPLSLECTVEGTSNPNLYWYRQAAGRGLQLLFYSVGIGQISSEVPQNLSASRPQDRQFILSSKKLLLSDSGFYLCAWSVRSRIYEQYFGPGTRLTVT.

The chain uses TRBV19 and TRBJ2-4; D ambiguous. V gave up 1 base and J gave up 0 bases, with 10 bases separating them. Germline V gene data show CDR1 as LNHDA and CDR2 as SQIVND (reference sequence). This CDR3 comprises 16 residues. CDR3 nucleotides: TGTGCCAGTAGTATAGGGTCAGGCCAAGCCAAAAACATTCAGTACTTC. Protein sequence: CASSIGSGQAKNIQYF.

The CDR3 protein is CASSVPGTLETQYF. The CDR3 DNA sequence: TGTGCCAGCTCCGTCCCCGGGACCCTAGAGACCCAGTACTTC. The rearrangement links TRBV5-5 to TRBJ2-5; possibly TRBD1 or TRBD2 for D (5 bases each). Trimming pared 7 bases from V and 4 bases from J, leaving 17 bases between. The CDR3 runs to 14 residues. The germline V gene has CDR1 SGHKS and CDR2 YYEKEE (reference sequence).

The rearrangement joins TRBV7-9 to TRBJ1-4; TRBD1 aligns across 10 bases. Losses at the gene ends were 8 bases for V and 6 bases for J; bases not matched to a gene: 12. Germline V gene lookup returns CDR1 SEHNR and CDR2 FQNEAQ (reference sequence). This CDR3 region has 16 residues. CDR3 nucleotide sequence: TGTGCCAGCCGACCGGGACAGGGGAGTCGGCATGAAAAACTGTTTTTT. It codes for CASRPGQGSRHEKLFF.

The CDR3 spells CASSEAGPSNQPQHF. CDR3 nucleotide sequence: TGTGCCAGCAGTGAAGCGGGGCCTAGCAATCAGCCCCAGCATTTT. V usage is TRBV6-1 and J usage is TRBJ1-5, with a possible D match to TRBD1 (5 bases). The germline CDR1 and CDR2 sequences are MNHNS and SASEGT. V lost 0 bases to trimming and J lost 0 bases, with 6 bases between them. The CDR3 runs to 15 residues.

The gene calls are TRBV5-1 and TRBJ2-3; the match to TRBD2 covers 14 bases. V was pared by 4 bases and J by 9 bases, with 4 bases of the junction left unmatched. CDR3 length equals 14 residues. Per the germline V gene, CDR1 is SGHRS and CDR2 is YFSETQ. CDR3 bases: TGCGCCAGCAGCGGGGGACTAGCGGGAGAGACGCAGTATTTT. Translated: CASSGGLAGETQYF.

The chain couples TRBV7-9 to TRBJ1-6; D gene unclear. Trimming stripped 5 bases from V and 7 bases from J, with 15 bases between. Germline-derived CDR1 and CDR2 are SEHNR and FQNEAQ (reference sequence). This CDR3 is built from 15 residues. The CDR3, as DNA: TGTGCCAGCAGCCCCTTAGCTGGAGGCAATTCACCCCTCCACTTT. The encoded protein is CASSPLAGGNSPLHF.

The gene calls are TRBV6-6 and TRBJ2-7, with 9 bases identical to TRBD1. The CDR3 length is 14 residues. Trimming cost V 6 bases and J 4 bases; bases outside gene matches: 7. Germline CDR1 MNHNY, CDR2 SVGAGI (reference sequence). The CDR3 DNA follows: TGTGCCAGCAGCCGAACACAGGGGGCGTACGAGCAGTACTTC. Translation gives CASSRTQGAYEQYF.

V usage is TRBV2 and J usage is TRBJ2-3; TRBD2 agrees at 8 bases. Germline V gene data show CDR1 as SNHLY and CDR2 as FYNNEI. This CDR3 is 13 amino acids long. The V segment lost 6 bases and the J segment 7 bases; nucleotides outside the gene matches: 6. Written as DNA, the CDR3 is TGTGCCAGCAGGGCTAGCGGGCCTTATACGCAGTATTTT. Protein: CASRASGPYTQYF.

In this sample, this clone turned up a few times. This chain uses TRBV5-4 with TRBJ1-5, with D hard to call. Germline CDR1 is SGHNT and CDR2 is YYREEE (reference sequence). Trimming took off 10 bases at V and 9 bases at J, with 8 bases between the two ends. There are 9 residues in the CDR3. The CDR3 DNA reads TGTGCCTCTCCCCGGCCCCAGCATTTT. Translating gives CASPRPQHF.

The chain recombines TRBV30 with TRBJ1-1, with a tentative D call TRBD1 (5 bases). The CDR3 length is 13 residues. V was trimmed by 1 base and J by 7 bases, leaving 13 bases between them. Germline CDR1 is GTSNPN and CDR2 is SVGIG (reference sequence). CDR3 bases: TGTGCCTGGAGTGAAGGGCTAAGGGGTGAAGCTTTCTTT. This codes for CAWSEGLRGEAFF.

The rearrangement links TRBV29-1 to TRBJ1-1; TRBD1 is a possible D gene (5 bases). Trimming removed 7 bases from V and 4 bases from J, with 10 bases in between. CDR3 length: 11 residues. Germline V gives CDR1 SQVTM, CDR2 ANQGSEA. This CDR3 reads CSAQQVTEAFF. As DNA, the CDR3 is TGCAGCGCCCAACAGGTCACTGAAGCTTTCTTT.

Of note for this clone: This specimen includes other DNA sequences encoding the same CDR3. The rearrangement joins TRBV28 to TRBJ2-2; D ambiguous. The V end was cut by 6 bases, the J end by 2 bases, with 4 bases between. Germline CDR1 is MDHEN and CDR2 is SYDVKM. The CDR3 has 12 residues. The CDR3 loop reads CASRGNTGELFF. CDR3 nucleotides: TGTGCCAGCAGGGGAAACACCGGGGAGCTGTTTTTT. Combining the CDR3 with reference TRBV28 and TRBJ2-2 gives the whole variable domain DVKVTQSSRYLVKRTGEKVFLECVQDMDHENMFWYRQDPGLGLRLIYFSYDVKMKEKGDIPEGYSVSREKKERFSLILESASTNQTSMYLCASRGNTGELFFGEGSRLTVL.

With regard to this clone: Other DNA sequences in the sample encode the same CDR3. This chain uses TRBV30 with TRBJ1-1; D call uncertain. Germline CDR1 GTSNPN, CDR2 SVGIG (reference sequence). The CDR3 spans 12 residues. V was clipped by 0 bases and J by 5 bases, with 7 bases between them. The CDR3 nucleotides are TGTGCCTGGAGTGTAGGCAGGACTGAAGCTTTCTTT. Its translation is CAWSVGRTEAFF.

The chain combines TRBV5-1 with TRBJ2-5; TRBD1 agrees at 8 bases. Germline V lookup: CDR1 SGHRS, CDR2 YFSETQ. With 5 bases clipped from V and 4 bases from J, the junction kept 10 bases outside the gene matches. The CDR3 runs 15 residues. CDR3 amino acids: CASRLTGGKGETQYF. The CDR3 nucleotides are TGCGCCAGCAGATTAACAGGGGGAAAAGGAGAGACCCAGTACTTC.

The gene calls are TRBV5-1 and TRBJ2-3; 9 bases fit TRBD2. The germline V gene has CDR1 SGHRS and CDR2 YFSETQ. Germline trimming cut 4 bases from V and 3 bases from J; bases unmatched to any gene: 6. The CDR3 runs to 15 residues. CDR3 nucleotides: TGCGCCAGCAGCCCCGGGACTAGCAGGACAGATACGCAGTATTTT. Translating gives CASSPGTSRTDTQYF.